This passage covers 5 T cell receptor beta chains from one sample sequenced in a study of technical replicates of blood from a few donors. The data were produced by immunoSEQ multiplex PCR, yet TCRdb's version contains in-frame clones alone and is incomplete. The repertoire holds some 48,000 clones, with around 90% as singletons. Sequencing input: PBMCs. These receptors came from a human donor in good health. Some clones in this sample may be carry-over from other donors' samples.

The rearrangement uses TRBV12-5 and TRBJ2-1; 9 nucleotides agree with TRBD2. Germline loops: CDR1 LGHNT, CDR2 FRNRAP. J was trimmed by 9 bases and V by 3 bases; bases with no gene match: 6. This CDR3 has 14 residues. The CDR3 is CASGLAGGQVEQFF. CDR3 sequence (DNA): TGTGCTAGTGGTTTAGCGGGGGGCCAGGTTGAGCAGTTCTTC.

The chain links TRBV5-6 to TRBJ1-3, with TRBD1 as a possible D gene (6 bases). Germline V gene data show CDR1 as SGHDT and CDR2 as YYEEEE. V shed 0 bases and J shed 0 bases, with 10 bases lying between them. The CDR3 runs 16 residues. The CDR3 is CASSLVGGTSGNTIYF. The CDR3, as DNA: TGTGCCAGCAGCTTGGTTGGGGGCACCTCTGGAAACACCATATATTTT. Based on the CDR3 plus reference TRBV5-6 and TRBJ1-3, the full variable domain is DAGVTQSPTHLIKTRGQQVTLRCSPKSGHDTVSWYQQALGQGPQFIFQYYEEEERQRGNFPDRFSGHQFPNYSSELNVNALLLGDSALYLCASSLVGGTSGNTIYFGEGSWLTVV.

This chain connects TRBV5-1 to TRBJ2-5, with TRBD2 matching over 12 bases. J lost 5 bases, V lost 4 bases, and 6 bases had no gene match. Germline loops: CDR1 SGHRS, CDR2 YFSETQ. The CDR3 extends over 15 amino acids. The CDR3 protein is CASSTGLAGHETQYF. In DNA form, the CDR3 reads TGCGCCAGCAGCACCGGACTAGCGGGGCATGAGACCCAGTACTTC.

The rearrangement uses TRBV6-6 and TRBJ1-5; D uncertain. The CDR3 sequence is 15 residues long. V was pared by 0 bases and J by 3 bases, with 9 bases between. Germline V gene data show CDR1 as MNHNY and CDR2 as SVGAGI (reference sequence). CDR3 DNA sequence: TGTGCCAGCAGTTACTCACCGGGGAACAATCAGCCCCAGCATTTT. Encoded protein: CASSYSPGNNQPQHF.

This chain links TRBV9 with TRBJ2-7, with 12 bases aligning to TRBD2. V trimming: 0 bases; J trimming: 12 bases; junction bases outside the gene matches: 4. This CDR3 region has 13 residues. CDR1 and CDR2 from the germline V gene are SGDLS and YYNGEE. The CDR3 DNA reads TGTGCCAGCAGCGTAGATGGGACTAGCGGGCTGTACTTC. Translated, it gives CASSVDGTSGLYF. The full variable domain, in which reference TRBV9 and TRBJ2-7 provide the parts outside the CDR3, is DSGVTQTPKHLITATGQRVTLRCSPRSGDLSVYWYQQSLDQGLQFLIQYYNGEERAKGNILERFSAQQFPDLHSELNLSSLELGDSALYFCASSVDGTSGLYFGPGTRLTVT.